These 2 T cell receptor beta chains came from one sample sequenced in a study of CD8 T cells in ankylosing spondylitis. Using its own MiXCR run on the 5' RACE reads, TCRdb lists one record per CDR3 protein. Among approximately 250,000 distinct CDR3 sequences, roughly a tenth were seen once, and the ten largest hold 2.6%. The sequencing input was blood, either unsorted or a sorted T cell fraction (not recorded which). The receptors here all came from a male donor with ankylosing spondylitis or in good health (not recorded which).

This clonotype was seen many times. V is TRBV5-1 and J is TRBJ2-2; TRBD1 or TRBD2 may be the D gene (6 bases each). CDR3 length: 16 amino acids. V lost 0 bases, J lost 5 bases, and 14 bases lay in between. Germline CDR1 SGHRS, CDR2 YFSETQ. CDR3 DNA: TGCGCCAGCAGCTTGGTCGGGGGCGTTCAAACCGGGGAGCTGTTTTTT. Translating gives CASSLVGGVQTGELFF.

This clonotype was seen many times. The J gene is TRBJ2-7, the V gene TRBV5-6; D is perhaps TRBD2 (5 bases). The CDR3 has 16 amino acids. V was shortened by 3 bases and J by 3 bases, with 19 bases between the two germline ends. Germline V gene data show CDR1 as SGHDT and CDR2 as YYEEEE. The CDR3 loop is CASSSGSFGRLYEQYF. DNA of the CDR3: TGTGCCAGCAGCTCGGGAAGTTTTGGGCGGCTCTACGAGCAGTACTTC.